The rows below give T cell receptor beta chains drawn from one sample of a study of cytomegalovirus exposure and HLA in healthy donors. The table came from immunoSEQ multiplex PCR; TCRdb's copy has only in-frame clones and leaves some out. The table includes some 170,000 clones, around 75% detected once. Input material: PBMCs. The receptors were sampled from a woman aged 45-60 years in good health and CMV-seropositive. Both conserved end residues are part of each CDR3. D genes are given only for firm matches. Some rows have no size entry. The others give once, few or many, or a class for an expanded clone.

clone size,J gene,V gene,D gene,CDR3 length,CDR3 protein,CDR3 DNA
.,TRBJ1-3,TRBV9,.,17,CASSVHHEGPSGNTIYF,TGTGCCAGCAGCGTCCACCACGAGGGTCCGAGCGGAAACACCATATATTTT
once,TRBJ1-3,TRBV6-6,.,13,CASSRESGNTIYF,TGTGCCTCTTCGAGGGAAAGTGGAAACACCATATATTTT
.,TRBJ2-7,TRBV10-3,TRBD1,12,CAISPGTGEQYF,TGTGCCATCAGCCCCGGGACAGGCGAGCAGTACTTC
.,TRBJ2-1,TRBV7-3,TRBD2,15,CASRPGLAGGNEQFF,TGTGCCAGCAGACCGGGACTAGCGGGGGGCAATGAGCAGTTCTTC
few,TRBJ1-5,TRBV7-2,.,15,CASSLGTNSNQPQHF,TGTGCCAGCAGCTTAGGGACTAATAGCAATCAGCCCCAGCATTTT
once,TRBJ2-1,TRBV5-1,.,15,CASSLRGSAVNEQFF,TGCGCCAGCAGCTTAAGAGGGAGTGCCGTGAATGAGCAGTTCTTC
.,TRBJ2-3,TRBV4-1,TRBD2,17,CASSQDPLAGEMDTQYF,TGCGCCAGCAGCCAAGATCCCCTAGCGGGGGAGATGGATACGCAGTATTTT
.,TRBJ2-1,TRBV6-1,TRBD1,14,CASGLGQGTIEQFF,TGTGCCAGCGGACTGGGACAGGGAACTATTGAGCAGTTCTTC
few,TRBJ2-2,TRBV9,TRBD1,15,CASSATGANTGELFF,TGTGCCAGCAGCGCGACAGGGGCGAACACCGGGGAGCTGTTTTTT
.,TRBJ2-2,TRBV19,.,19,CASDRGRGGKGLDTGELFF,TGTGCCAGTGATCGTGGCAGGGGAGGGAAGGGCTTGGACACCGGGGAGCTGTTTTTT
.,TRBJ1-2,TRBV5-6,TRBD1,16,CASSPAKGASTYGYTF,TGTGCCAGCAGCCCTGCAAAGGGGGCGTCTACCTATGGCTACACCTTC
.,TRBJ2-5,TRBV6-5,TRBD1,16,CASSYFAGGVTKTQYF,TGTGCCAGCAGTTACTTCGCAGGGGGCGTGACGAAGACCCAGTACTTC
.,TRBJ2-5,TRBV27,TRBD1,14,CASSLDRVGETQYF,TGTGCCAGCAGTTTAGACAGGGTAGGAGAGACCCAGTACTTC
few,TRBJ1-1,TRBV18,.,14,CATQAIRGNTEAFF,TGTGCCACCCAAGCTATCAGGGGGAACACTGAAGCTTTCTTT
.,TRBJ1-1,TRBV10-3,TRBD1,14,CAIGNRGADTEAFF,TGTGCCATCGGTAACAGGGGTGCGGACACTGAAGCTTTCTTT
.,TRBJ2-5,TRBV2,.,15,CASSELQGTLGTQYF,TGTGCCAGCAGTGAACTCCAGGGGACCTTGGGGACCCAGTACTTC
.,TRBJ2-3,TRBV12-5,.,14,CASGIGQATDTQYF,TGTGCTAGTGGTATAGGACAAGCCACAGATACGCAGTATTTT
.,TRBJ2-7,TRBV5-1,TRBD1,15,CASSQATGPSYEQYF,TGCGCCAGCAGCCAGGCGACAGGGCCGAGCTACGAGCAGTACTTC
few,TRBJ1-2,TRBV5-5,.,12,CASSLDGLPPTF,TGTGCCAGCAGCTTGGACGGACTCCCGCCCACCTTC
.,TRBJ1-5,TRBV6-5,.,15,CASSVAVYSNQPQHF,TGTGCCAGCAGTGTGGCGGTTTATAGCAATCAGCCCCAGCATTTT
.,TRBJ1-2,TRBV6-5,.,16,CASSYESSDSIYGYTF,TGTGCCAGCAGTTACGAGTCGTCGGACAGTATCTATGGCTACACCTTC
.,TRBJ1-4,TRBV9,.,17,CASSLPSTGANTEKLFF,TGTGCCAGCAGCCTACCATCGACAGGAGCCAATACTGAAAAACTGTTTTTT
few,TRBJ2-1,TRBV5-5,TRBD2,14,CASSLDYRGGEQFF,TGTGCCAGCAGCTTGGATTATCGGGGGGGTGAGCAGTTCTTC
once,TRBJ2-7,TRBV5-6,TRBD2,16,CASSVGGTSVINEQYF,TGTGCCAGCAGCGTTGGCGGGACTAGCGTTATCAACGAGCAGTACTTC
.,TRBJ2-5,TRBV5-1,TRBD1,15,CASSRMGQGQETQYF,TGCGCCAGCAGCAGAATGGGACAGGGACAAGAGACCCAGTACTTC
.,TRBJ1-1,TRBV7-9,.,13,CASSSSMNTEAFF,TGTGCCAGCAGCTCGTCTATGAACACTGAAGCTTTCTTT
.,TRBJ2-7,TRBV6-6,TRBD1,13,CASNWDRDGEQYF,TGTGCCAGCAATTGGGACAGGGACGGCGAGCAGTACTTC
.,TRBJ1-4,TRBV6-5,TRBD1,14,CASSYDRDSEKLFF,TGTGCCAGCAGTTACGACAGGGACAGTGAAAAACTGTTTTTT
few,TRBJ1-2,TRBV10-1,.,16,CASSDVVQGLNYGYTF,TGCGCCAGCAGTGACGTCGTACAGGGTTTAAACTATGGCTACACCTTC
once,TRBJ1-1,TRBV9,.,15,CASSVVIGAGTEAFF,TGTGCCAGCAGCGTAGTGATAGGGGCGGGAACTGAAGCTTTCTTT
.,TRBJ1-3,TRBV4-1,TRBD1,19,CASSQLVGNRGNSGNTIYF,TGCGCCAGCAGCCAACTTGTAGGAAACAGGGGGAACTCTGGAAACACCATATATTTT
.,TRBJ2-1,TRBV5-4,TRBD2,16,CASSSGLAASYNEQFF,TGTGCCAGCAGCTCGGGACTAGCGGCTTCCTACAATGAGCAGTTCTTC
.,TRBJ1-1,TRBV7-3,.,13,CASSITTNTEAFF,TGTGCCAGCAGCATTACAACGAACACTGAAGCTTTCTTT
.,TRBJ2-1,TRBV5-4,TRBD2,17,CASSLGGSGGPYNEQFF,TGTGCCAGCAGCTTGGGAGGGAGCGGGGGGCCTTACAATGAGCAGTTCTTC
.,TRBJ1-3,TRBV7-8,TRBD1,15,CASSLANRGTDTIYF,TGTGCCAGCAGCTTAGCGAACAGGGGGACAGACACCATATATTTT
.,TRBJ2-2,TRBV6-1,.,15,CASSEVEGWTGELFF,TGTGCCAGCAGTGAAGTCGAGGGTTGGACCGGGGAGCTGTTTTTT
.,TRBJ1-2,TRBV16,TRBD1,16,CASSQSVTGGVYGYTF,TGTGCCAGCAGCCAATCGGTGACAGGGGGCGTCTATGGCTACACCTTC
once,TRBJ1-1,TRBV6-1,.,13,CASSEGWSTEAFF,TGTGCCAGCAGTGAAGGGTGGAGCACTGAAGCTTTCTTT
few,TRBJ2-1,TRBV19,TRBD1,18,CASSIVRRDRERSNEQFF,TGTGCCAGTAGTATAGTCCGTCGGGACAGGGAGAGGAGCAATGAGCAGTTCTTC
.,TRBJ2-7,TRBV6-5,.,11,CASIDRYEQYF,TGTGCCAGCATCGACAGGTACGAGCAGTACTTC
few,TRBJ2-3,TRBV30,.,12,CAWSDSGYTQYF,TGTGCCTGGAGCGACAGCGGGTATACGCAGTATTTT
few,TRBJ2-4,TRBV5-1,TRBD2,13,CASSLGGGNIQYF,TGCGCCAGCAGTCTCGGGGGGGGAAACATTCAGTACTTC
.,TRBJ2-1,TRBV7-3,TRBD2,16,CASSLGLAGGQVEQFF,TGTGCCAGCAGCCTGGGACTAGCGGGGGGGCAGGTTGAGCAGTTCTTC
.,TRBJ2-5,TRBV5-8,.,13,CASSNRVRETQYF,TGTGCCAGCAGTAACAGGGTACGGGAGACCCAGTACTTC
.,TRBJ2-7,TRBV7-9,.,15,CASSPTSPGDSEQYF,TGTGCCAGCAGCCCCACCTCGCCAGGGGATAGCGAGCAGTACTTC
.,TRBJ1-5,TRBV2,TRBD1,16,CASSDWDRGNNQPQHF,TGTGCCAGCAGTGATTGGGACAGGGGAAACAATCAGCCCCAGCATTTT
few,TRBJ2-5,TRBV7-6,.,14,CASSLPGFGETQYF,TGTGCCAGCAGCTTACCGGGGTTTGGGGAGACCCAGTACTTC
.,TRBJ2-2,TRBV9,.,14,CASSAAPGTGELFF,TGTGCCAGCAGCGCGGCGCCGGGCACCGGGGAGCTGTTTTTT
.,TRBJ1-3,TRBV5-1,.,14,CASSLGASGNTIYF,TGCGCCAGCAGCTTGGGGGCGTCTGGAAACACCATATATTTT
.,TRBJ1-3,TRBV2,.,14,CASTDSISGNTIYF,TGTGCCAGCACCGACAGCATCTCTGGAAACACCATATATTTT
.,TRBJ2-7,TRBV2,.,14,CASSPGQFSYEQYF,TGTGCCAGCAGCCCGGGTCAATTCTCCTACGAGCAGTACTTC
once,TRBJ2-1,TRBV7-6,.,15,CASSLAASFYNEQFF,TGTGCCAGCAGCTTAGCGGCTAGTTTTTACAATGAGCAGTTCTTC
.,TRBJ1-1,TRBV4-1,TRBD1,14,CASSQGQGNTEAFF,TGCGCCAGCAGCCAAGGACAGGGGAACACTGAAGCTTTCTTT
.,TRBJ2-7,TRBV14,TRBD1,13,CASGTANSYEQYF,TGTGCCAGCGGGACAGCCAACTCCTACGAGCAGTACTTC
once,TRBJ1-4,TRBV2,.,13,CASSVLREGKLFF,TGTGCCAGCAGTGTATTAAGGGAGGGAAAACTGTTTTTT
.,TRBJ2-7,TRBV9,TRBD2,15,CASSVGGGTSYEQYF,TGTGCCAGCAGCGTAGGCGGGGGGACCTCCTACGAGCAGTACTTC